The 7 T cell receptor beta chains presented below share a single source sample, sequenced in a study of response to subunit inactivated influenza vaccine. TCRdb re-analysed the RT-PCR reads in MiXCR, keeping a single row per CDR3 protein. The sample holds hundreds of thousands of distinct CDR3 sequences, about 8% seen once. The specimen was PBMCs from blood, collected approximately 25 months after vaccination. Receptor source: a man between 45 and 75 years old who received an inactivated influenza vaccine.

The sample holds many counts of this clonotype. The rearrangement uses TRBV20-1 and TRBJ2-5, with D maybe TRBD2 (6 bases). With 6 bases removed from V and 0 bases from J, the gap between germline ends came to 20 bases. Germline CDR1 and CDR2: DFQATT and SNEGSKA (reference sequence). The CDR3 extends over 16 amino acids. The CDR3: CSAEGAGLFDQETQYF. The CDR3 nucleotides read TGCAGTGCCGAGGGCGCGGGACTGTTTGACCAAGAGACCCAGTACTTC.

This clonotype was observed at least ten times. The chain is built from TRBV29-1 and TRBJ2-3, with D possibly called TRBD1 or TRBD2 (6 bases each). Trimming cost V 5 bases and J 0 bases, with 15 bases left between them. CDR1 is SQVTM and CDR2 is ANQGSEA in the germline V gene. The CDR3 is 15 residues long. Here the CDR3 reads CSVLSRGVSTDTQYF. CDR3 DNA: TGCAGCGTTTTGAGTAGGGGGGTGAGCACAGATACGCAGTATTTT.

The V call is TRBV20-1, the J call TRBJ2-3, with D perhaps TRBD1 (6 bases). Trimming took 1 base from V and 7 from J, leaving 15 bases between them. The CDR3 runs to 14 residues. Germline CDR1 DFQATT, CDR2 SNEGSKA (reference sequence). CDR3 coding DNA: TGCAGTGCTAGAGGACAGGCCCATATTCATACGCAGTATTTT. Translated: CSARGQAHIHTQYF.

This clonotype has only a few counts. The chain combines TRBV20-1 with TRBJ2-6, with D uncertain. V lost 1 base, J lost 2 bases, and 15 bases lay in between. Germline assignment: CDR1 DFQATT and CDR2 SNEGSKA (reference sequence). There are 17 residues in the CDR3. The CDR3 nucleotides are TGCAGTGCTAGAGGATGGAGCGATTCTCCTGGGGCCAACGTCCTGACTTTC. This translates into CSARGWSDSPGANVLTF.

The rearrangement links TRBV12-3 or TRBV12-4 to TRBJ2-1, with TRBD1 identical over 7 bases. Trimming cost V 8 bases and J 7 bases; bases outside gene matches: 8. The CDR3 length is 13 residues. As DNA, the CDR3 is TGTGCCAGCCGGCTAAACAGGGGAAATGAGCAGTTCTTC. Amino acids: CASRLNRGNEQFF.

There are a few counts of this clonotype. The gene calls are TRBV15 and TRBJ1-1; D ambiguous. This CDR3 comprises 15 residues. Trimming shortened V by 2 bases and J by 2 bases, and 12 bases separated the two germline ends. CDR1 and CDR2 (germline): LNHNV, YYDKDF (reference sequence). Here the CDR3 reads CATSRTNRDNTEAFF. CDR3 in DNA: TGTGCCACCAGCAGAACAAACCGGGATAACACTGAAGCTTTCTTT.

This clonotype was seen repeatedly, ten times or more. This sequence joins TRBV6-1 and TRBJ2-1, with a tentative D call TRBD2 (6 bases). This CDR3 is 16 amino acids long. Per the germline V gene, CDR1 is MNHNS and CDR2 is SASEGT. V was cut by 6 bases and J by 2 bases, with 17 bases left in between. The DNA of the CDR3 is TGTGCCAGCAGCACCCAAACAGGAGGGGCCTACAATGAGCAGTTCTTC. Protein product: CASSTQTGGAYNEQFF.